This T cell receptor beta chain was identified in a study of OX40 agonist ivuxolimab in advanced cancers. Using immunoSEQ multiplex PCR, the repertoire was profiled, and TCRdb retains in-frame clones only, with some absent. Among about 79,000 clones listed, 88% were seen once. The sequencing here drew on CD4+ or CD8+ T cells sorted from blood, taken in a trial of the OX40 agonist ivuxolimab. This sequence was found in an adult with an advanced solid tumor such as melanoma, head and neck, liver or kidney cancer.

This chain's CDR3 is CAWRPPSSNLNGEQYF. CDR3 in DNA: TGTGCCTGGAGACCCCCGTCCTCGAATCTAAATGGGGAGCAGTACTTC. The rearrangement joins TRBV30 to TRBJ2-7, with unresolved D. V gave up 3 bases and J gave up 7 bases, with 25 bases separating them. The CDR3 has 16 residues. The V gene's germline CDR1 is GTSNPN and CDR2 SVGIG (reference sequence).